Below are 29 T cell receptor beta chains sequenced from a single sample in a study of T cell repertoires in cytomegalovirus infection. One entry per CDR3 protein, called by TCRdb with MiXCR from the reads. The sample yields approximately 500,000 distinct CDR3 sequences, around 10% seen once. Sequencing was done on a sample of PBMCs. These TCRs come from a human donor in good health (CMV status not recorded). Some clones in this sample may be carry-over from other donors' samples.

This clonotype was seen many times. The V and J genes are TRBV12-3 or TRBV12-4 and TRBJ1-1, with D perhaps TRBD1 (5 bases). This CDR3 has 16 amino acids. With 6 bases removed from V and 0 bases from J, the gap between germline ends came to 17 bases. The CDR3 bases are TGTGCCAGCAGCCCCATGGGGCTTGGGATGAACACTGAAGCTTTCTTT. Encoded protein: CASSPMGLGMNTEAFF.

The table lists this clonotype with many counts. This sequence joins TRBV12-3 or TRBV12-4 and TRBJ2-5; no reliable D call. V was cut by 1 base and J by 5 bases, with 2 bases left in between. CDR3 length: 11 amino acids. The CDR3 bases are TGTGCCAGCAGTTTAGATGAGACCCAGTACTTC. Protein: CASSLDETQYF.

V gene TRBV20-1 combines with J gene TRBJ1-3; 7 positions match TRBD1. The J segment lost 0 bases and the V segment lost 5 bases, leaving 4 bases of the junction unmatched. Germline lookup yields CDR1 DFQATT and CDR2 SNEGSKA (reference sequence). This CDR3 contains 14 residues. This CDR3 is CSAPGGPSGNTIYF. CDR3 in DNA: TGCAGTGCTCCAGGGGGTCCCTCTGGAAACACCATATATTTT.

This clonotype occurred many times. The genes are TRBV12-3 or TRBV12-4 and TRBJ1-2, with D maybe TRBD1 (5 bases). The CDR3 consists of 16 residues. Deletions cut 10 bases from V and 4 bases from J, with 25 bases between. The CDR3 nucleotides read TGTGCCATCAAAGGCTCGGGGGGAAGGGGTGGCTATGGCTACACCTTC. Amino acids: CAIKGSGGRGGYGYTF.

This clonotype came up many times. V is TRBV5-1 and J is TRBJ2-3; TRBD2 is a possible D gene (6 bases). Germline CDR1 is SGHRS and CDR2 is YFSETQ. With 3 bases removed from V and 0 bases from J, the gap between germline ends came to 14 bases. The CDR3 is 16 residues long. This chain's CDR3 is CASSSSGAGSTDTQYF. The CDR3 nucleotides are TGCGCCAGCAGCTCTTCCGGAGCGGGTAGCACAGATACGCAGTATTTT.

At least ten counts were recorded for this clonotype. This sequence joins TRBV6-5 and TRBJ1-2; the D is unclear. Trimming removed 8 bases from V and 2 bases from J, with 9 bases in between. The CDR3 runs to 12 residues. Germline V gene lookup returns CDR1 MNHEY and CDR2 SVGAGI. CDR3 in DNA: TGTGCCAGCGGAGCGGGGAACTATGGCTACACCTTC. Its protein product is CASGAGNYGYTF.

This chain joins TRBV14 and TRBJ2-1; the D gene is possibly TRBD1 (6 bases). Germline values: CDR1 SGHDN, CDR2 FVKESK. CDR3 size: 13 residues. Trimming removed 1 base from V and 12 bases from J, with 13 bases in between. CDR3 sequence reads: CASSQVQLQGQFF. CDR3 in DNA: TGTGCCAGCAGCCAAGTCCAACTACAGGGGCAGTTCTTC. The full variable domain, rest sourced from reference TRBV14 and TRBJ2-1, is EAGVTQFPSHSVIEKGQTVTLRCDPISGHDNLYWYRRVMGKEIKFLLHFVKESKQDESGMPNNRFLAERTGGTYSTLKVQPAELEDSGVYFCASSQVQLQGQFFGPGTRLTVL.

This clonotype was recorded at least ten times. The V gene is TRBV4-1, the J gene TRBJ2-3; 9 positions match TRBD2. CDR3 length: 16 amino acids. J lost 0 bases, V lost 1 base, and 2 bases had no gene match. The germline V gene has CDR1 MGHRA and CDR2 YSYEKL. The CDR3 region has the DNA TGCGCCAGCAGCCAAGCAACTAGCGGGAGCACAGATACGCAGTATTTT. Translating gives CASSQATSGSTDTQYF.

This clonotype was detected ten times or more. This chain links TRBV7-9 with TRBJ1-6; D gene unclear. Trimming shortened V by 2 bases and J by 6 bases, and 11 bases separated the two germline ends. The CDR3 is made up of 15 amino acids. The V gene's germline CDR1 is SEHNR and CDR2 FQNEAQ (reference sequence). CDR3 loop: CASSLSRRGNSPLHF. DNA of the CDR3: TGTGCCAGCAGCTTAAGCAGGAGAGGTAATTCACCCCTCCACTTT.

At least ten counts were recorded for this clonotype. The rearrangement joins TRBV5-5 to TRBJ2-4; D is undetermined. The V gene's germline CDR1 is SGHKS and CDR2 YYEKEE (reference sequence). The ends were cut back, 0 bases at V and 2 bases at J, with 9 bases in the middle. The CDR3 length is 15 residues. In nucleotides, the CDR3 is TGTGCCAGCAGCTTGGTCTGGGGTACCAAAAACATTCAGTACTTC. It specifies CASSLVWGTKNIQYF.

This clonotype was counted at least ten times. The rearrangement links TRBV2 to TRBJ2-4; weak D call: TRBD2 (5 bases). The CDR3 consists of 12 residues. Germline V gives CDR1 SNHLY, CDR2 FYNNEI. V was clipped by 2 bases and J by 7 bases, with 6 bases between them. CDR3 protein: CASSESGNIQYF. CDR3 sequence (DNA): TGTGCCAGCAGTGAATCGGGGAACATTCAGTACTTC.

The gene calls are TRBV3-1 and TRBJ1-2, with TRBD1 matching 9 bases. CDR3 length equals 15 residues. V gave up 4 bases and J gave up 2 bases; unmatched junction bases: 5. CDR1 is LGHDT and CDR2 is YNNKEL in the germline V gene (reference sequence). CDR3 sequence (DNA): TGTGCCAGCAGCCTGACGGACAGGGGCAACTATGGCTACACCTTC. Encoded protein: CASSLTDRGNYGYTF.

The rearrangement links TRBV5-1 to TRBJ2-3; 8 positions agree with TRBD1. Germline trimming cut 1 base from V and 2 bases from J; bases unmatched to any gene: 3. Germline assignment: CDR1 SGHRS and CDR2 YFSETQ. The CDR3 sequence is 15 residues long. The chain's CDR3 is CASSLIQGATDTQYF. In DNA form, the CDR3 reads TGCGCCAGCAGCTTGATCCAGGGGGCCACAGATACGCAGTATTTT.

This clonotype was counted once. DNA of the CDR3: TGTGCCAGCAGTCCGACGGAGATACGCAATCAGCCCCAGCATTTT. Protein sequence: CASSPTEIRNQPQHF. The rearrangement uses TRBV2 and TRBJ1-5; D ambiguous. Trimming removed 5 bases from V and 2 bases from J, with 13 bases in between. From germline, CDR1 is SNHLY and CDR2 FYNNEI. The CDR3 consists of 15 residues.

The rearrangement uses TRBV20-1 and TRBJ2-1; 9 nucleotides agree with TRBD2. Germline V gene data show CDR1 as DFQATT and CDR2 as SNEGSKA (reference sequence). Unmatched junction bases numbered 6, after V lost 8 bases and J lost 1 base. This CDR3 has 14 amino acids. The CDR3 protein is CSPMGLASYNEQFF. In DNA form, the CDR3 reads TGCAGTCCCATGGGACTAGCATCCTACAATGAGCAGTTCTTC.

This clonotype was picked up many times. The CDR3 protein is CASSPSGVRMDSPLHF. CDR3 nucleotide sequence: TGTGCCAGCAGCCCCTCGGGGGTTCGAATGGATTCACCCCTCCACTTT. The chain employs TRBV7-2 and TRBJ1-6; D is possibly TRBD1 (5 bases). V dropped 5 bases and J dropped 8 bases, with 19 bases sitting between them. There are 16 residues in the CDR3. Germline lookup yields CDR1 SGHTA and CDR2 FQGNSA.

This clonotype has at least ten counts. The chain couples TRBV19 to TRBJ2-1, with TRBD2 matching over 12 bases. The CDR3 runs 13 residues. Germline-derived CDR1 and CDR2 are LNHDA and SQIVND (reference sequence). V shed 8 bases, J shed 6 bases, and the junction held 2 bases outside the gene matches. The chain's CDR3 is CASRLAGANEQFF. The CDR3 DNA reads TGTGCCAGTCGACTAGCGGGAGCCAATGAGCAGTTCTTC.

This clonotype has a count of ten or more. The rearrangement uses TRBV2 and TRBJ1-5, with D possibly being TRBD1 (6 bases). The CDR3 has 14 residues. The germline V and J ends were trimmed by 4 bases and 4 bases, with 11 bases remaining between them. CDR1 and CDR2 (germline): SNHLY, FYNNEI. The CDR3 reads CASSVRQANQPQHF. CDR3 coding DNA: TGTGCCAGCAGTGTGAGACAGGCTAATCAGCCCCAGCATTTT.

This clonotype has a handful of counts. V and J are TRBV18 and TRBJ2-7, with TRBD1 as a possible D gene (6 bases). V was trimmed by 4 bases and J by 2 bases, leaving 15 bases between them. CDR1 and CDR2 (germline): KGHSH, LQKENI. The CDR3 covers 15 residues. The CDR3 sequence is CASSRNGRGTYEQYF. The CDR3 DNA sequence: TGTGCCAGCTCACGGAACGGCAGGGGAACCTACGAGCAGTACTTC. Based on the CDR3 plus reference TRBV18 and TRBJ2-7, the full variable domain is NAGVMQNPRHLVRRRGQEARLRCSPMKGHSHVYWYRQLPEEGLKFMVYLQKENIIDESGMPKERFSAEFPKEGPSILRIQQVVRGDSAAYFCASSRNGRGTYEQYFGPGTRLTVT.

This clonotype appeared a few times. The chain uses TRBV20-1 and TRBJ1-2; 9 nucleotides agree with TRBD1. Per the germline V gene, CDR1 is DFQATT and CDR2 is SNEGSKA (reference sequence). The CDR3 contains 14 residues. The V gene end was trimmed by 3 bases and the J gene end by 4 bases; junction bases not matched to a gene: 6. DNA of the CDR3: TGCAGTGCTAGTCCGGGACAGGGCGGCTATGGCTACACCTTC. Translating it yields CSASPGQGGYGYTF.

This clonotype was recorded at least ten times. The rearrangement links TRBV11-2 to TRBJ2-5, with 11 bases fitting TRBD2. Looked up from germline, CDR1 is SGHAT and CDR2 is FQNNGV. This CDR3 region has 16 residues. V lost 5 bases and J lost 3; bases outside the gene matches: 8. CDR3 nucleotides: TGTGCCAGCAGCCCGCGCGTTAGCGGGGGGGAAGAGACCCAGTACTTC. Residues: CASSPRVSGGEETQYF.

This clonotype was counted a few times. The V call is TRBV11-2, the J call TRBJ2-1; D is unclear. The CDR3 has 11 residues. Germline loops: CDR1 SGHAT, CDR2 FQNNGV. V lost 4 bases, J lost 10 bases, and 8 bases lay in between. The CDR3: CASSSSPEQFF. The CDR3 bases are TGTGCCAGCAGCTCTAGTCCAGAGCAGTTCTTC.

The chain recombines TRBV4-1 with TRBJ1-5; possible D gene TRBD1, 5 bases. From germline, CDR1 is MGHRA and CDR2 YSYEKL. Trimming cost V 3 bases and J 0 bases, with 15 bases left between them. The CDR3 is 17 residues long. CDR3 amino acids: CASSHVGAKGSNQPQHF. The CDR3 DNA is TGCGCCAGCAGCCATGTAGGGGCAAAAGGTAGCAATCAGCCCCAGCATTTT.

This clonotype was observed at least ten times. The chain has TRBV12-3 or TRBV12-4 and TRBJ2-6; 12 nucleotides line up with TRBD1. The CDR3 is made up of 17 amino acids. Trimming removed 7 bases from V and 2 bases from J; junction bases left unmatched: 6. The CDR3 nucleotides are TGTGCCAGCACCCCGGGACAGGGGGCTGCTGGGGCCAACGTCCTGACTTTC. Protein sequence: CASTPGQGAAGANVLTF.

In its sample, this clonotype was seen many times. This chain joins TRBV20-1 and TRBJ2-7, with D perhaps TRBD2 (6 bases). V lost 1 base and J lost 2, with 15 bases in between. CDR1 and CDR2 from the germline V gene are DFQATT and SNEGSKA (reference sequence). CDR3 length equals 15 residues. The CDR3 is CSARGLIGGAYEQYF. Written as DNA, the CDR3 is TGCAGTGCTAGAGGCCTAATTGGCGGGGCCTACGAGCAGTACTTC.

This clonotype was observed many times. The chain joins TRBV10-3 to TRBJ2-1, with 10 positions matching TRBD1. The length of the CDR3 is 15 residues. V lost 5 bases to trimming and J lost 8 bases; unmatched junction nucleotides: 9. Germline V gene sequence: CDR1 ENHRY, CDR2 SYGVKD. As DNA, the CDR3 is TGTGCCATCAGTCAACGGGACAGGGGAGGGCATGAGCAGTTCTTC. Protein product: CAISQRDRGGHEQFF.

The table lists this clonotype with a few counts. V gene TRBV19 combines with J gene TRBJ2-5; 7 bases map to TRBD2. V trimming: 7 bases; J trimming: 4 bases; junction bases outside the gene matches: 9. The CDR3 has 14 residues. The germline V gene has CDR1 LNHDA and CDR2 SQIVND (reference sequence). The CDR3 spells CASKGRAGAETQYF. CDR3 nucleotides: TGTGCCAGTAAGGGAAGGGCGGGAGCAGAGACCCAGTACTTC.

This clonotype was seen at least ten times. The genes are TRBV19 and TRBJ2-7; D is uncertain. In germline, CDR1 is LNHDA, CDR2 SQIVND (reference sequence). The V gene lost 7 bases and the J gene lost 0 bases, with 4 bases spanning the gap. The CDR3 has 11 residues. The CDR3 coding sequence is TGTGCCAGTACAGACTCCTACGAGCAGTACTTC. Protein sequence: CASTDSYEQYF.

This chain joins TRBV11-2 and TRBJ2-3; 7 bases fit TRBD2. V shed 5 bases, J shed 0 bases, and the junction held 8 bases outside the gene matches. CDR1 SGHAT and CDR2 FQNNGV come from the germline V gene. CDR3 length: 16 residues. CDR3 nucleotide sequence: TGTGCCAGCAGCCGGAGGGAGGGCCCTAGCACAGATACGCAGTATTTT. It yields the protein CASSRREGPSTDTQYF.